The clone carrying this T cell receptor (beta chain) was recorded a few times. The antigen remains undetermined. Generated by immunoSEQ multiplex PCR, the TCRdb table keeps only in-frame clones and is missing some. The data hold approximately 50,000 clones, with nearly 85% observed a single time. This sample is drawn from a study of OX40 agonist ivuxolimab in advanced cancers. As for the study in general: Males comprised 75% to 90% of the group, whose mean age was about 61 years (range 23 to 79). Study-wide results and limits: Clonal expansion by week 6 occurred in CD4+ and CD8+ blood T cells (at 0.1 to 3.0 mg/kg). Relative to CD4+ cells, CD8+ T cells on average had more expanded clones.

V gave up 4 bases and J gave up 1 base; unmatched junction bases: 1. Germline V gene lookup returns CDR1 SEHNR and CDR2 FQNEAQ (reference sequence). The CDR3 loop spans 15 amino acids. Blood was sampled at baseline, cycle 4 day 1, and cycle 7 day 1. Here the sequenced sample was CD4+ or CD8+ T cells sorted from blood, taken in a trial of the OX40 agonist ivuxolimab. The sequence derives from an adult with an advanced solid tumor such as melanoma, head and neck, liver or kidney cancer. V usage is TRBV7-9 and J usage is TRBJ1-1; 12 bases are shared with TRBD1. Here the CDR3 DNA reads TGTGCCAGCAGCTGGGGACAGGGGGCGAACACTGAAGCTTTCTTT. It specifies CASSWGQGANTEAFF.